Following are 6 T cell receptor beta chains from one sample sequenced in a study of T-cell memory formation after mild COVID-19. TCRdb called the 5' RACE reads again in MiXCR, with one record for every CDR3 protein. Among around 140,000 distinct CDR3 sequences, 25% were seen once, and the ten largest hold about 24%. Sequenced sample: PBMCs or a T cell subset sorted from them (not recorded which). These receptors originate from an adult woman who had mild COVID-19 (a few samples of this study predate the infection). Cell type and time point are not known.

This clonotype was counted between two and nine times. This rearrangement joins TRBV12-3 or TRBV12-4 to TRBJ2-1; 8 positions agree with TRBD2. This CDR3 has 13 residues. The V and J ends lost 7 bases and 2 bases, in that order; junction bases with no gene match: 1. The CDR3 loop reads CASIAGTYNEQFF. As DNA, the CDR3 is TGTGCCAGCATAGCGGGGACCTACAATGAGCAGTTCTTC.

The chain is built from TRBV5-1 and TRBJ2-7; the match to TRBD1 covers 10 bases. The CDR3 covers 14 residues. The J segment lost 4 bases and the V segment lost 3 bases, leaving 4 bases of the junction unmatched. Germline CDR1 SGHRS, CDR2 YFSETQ. The CDR3 region has the DNA TGCGCCAGCAGCTCCGGGACAGGGGTATACGAGCAGTACTTC. Translated: CASSSGTGVYEQYF.

Only a few counts were recorded for this clonotype. The J gene is TRBJ2-7, the V gene TRBV4-3; D unresolved. The CDR3 runs 15 residues. The germline V and J ends were trimmed by 1 base and 3 bases, with 13 bases remaining between them. Germline V lookup: CDR1 LGHNA, CDR2 YSLEER. The CDR3 DNA reads TGCGCCAGCAGCCAAGGTCAGACTGGATACTACGAGCAGTACTTC. This gives the protein CASSQGQTGYYEQYF.

The rearrangement joins TRBV6-5 to TRBJ1-2; D is perhaps TRBD1 (6 bases). The ends were cut back, 0 bases at V and 7 bases at J, with 15 bases in the middle. This CDR3 is 15 amino acids long. Germline lookup yields CDR1 MNHEY and CDR2 SVGAGI. The DNA for the CDR3 is TGTGCCAGCAGTTACTCGACTGGGACATCGGGTGGCTACACCTTC. Translated: CASSYSTGTSGGYTF.

This clonotype has only a few counts. The chain recombines TRBV4-1 with TRBJ2-1; 10 bases are a match to TRBD1. Trimming cost V 1 base and J 10 bases; bases outside gene matches: 7. This CDR3 is built from 15 residues. CDR1 is MGHRA, CDR2 YSYEKL, per germline. The CDR3 sequence is CASSQVWTGGGEQFF. In nucleotides, the CDR3 is TGCGCCAGCAGCCAAGTGTGGACAGGGGGAGGCGAGCAGTTCTTC.

The chain links TRBV7-9 to TRBJ2-7, with 7 nucleotides matching TRBD2. V shed 5 bases, J shed 2 bases, and the junction held 9 bases outside the gene matches. Germline V CDR1 and CDR2: SEHNR, FQNEAQ (reference sequence). CDR3 length equals 15 residues. The DNA for the CDR3 is TGTGCCAGCAGCCCAGCGGGGTTCCCTACCTACGAGCAGTACTTC. Translation gives CASSPAGFPTYEQYF.